The 30 T cell receptor beta chains reported below all come from one sample, sequenced in a study of radiation and T cells in renal cell carcinoma. The table came from immunoSEQ multiplex PCR; TCRdb's copy has only in-frame clones and leaves some out. This table holds under 150,000 clones, around four fifths found once. This sample's time point: blood 2 weeks post-SBRT. The treatment: 15 Gy SBRT to primary tumor, nephrectomy 4 weeks later. Sample: blood, taken from a patient whose treatment included radiotherapy and nephrectomy. All receptors come from a woman aged 60 to 75 with renal cell carcinoma.

The V and J genes are TRBV28 and TRBJ1-2; D is possibly TRBD1 (5 bases). From germline, CDR1 is MDHEN and CDR2 SYDVKM. This CDR3 has 12 amino acids. Trimming left V 5 bases short and J 8 bases short, with 12 bases between. CDR3 sequence: CASSRRGRGYTF. The CDR3 DNA reads TGTGCCAGCAGTCGGAGGGGCAGGGGCTACACCTTC.

In this sample, this clone turned up a few times. The chain uses TRBV6-1 and TRBJ1-1; D uncertain. This CDR3 comprises 12 residues. From germline, CDR1 is MNHNS and CDR2 SASEGT. V dropped 3 bases and J dropped 1 base, with 3 bases sitting between them. This CDR3 reads CASSERNTEAFF. The CDR3 nucleotides are TGTGCCAGCAGTGAGAGGAACACTGAAGCTTTCTTT.

This chain uses TRBV6-1 with TRBJ2-6; the D is unclear. Germline loops: CDR1 MNHNS, CDR2 SASEGT. V shed 2 bases and J shed 0 bases, with 8 bases lying between them. CDR3 length equals 16 residues. The CDR3 nucleotides are TGTGCCAGCAGTGAACTGTCCTCCTCTGGGGCCAACGTCCTGACTTTC. Protein product: CASSELSSSGANVLTF.

The chain carries TRBV7-3 and TRBJ2-3, with D perhaps given as TRBD1 or TRBD2 (5 bases each). This CDR3 is 15 amino acids long. Germline V gene lookup returns CDR1 SGHTA and CDR2 FQGTGA. V was clipped by 1 base and J by 2 bases, with 10 bases between them. The CDR3 region has the DNA TGTGCCAGCAGCTTAATTGGGGGTTCCACAGATACGCAGTATTTT. Amino acids: CASSLIGGSTDTQYF.

V gene TRBV16 combines with J gene TRBJ1-2, with TRBD1 as a possible D gene (6 bases). Germline lookup yields CDR1 KGHSY and CDR2 FQNENV. The germline V and J ends were trimmed by 5 bases and 4 bases, with 11 bases remaining between them. The CDR3 spans 13 residues. The CDR3 DNA reads as TGTGCCAGCAGCTCAGGGGTAAGCTATGGCTACACCTTC. It translates to CASSSGVSYGYTF.

This clone appeared a few times. This chain joins TRBV19 and TRBJ1-1, with a tentative D call TRBD1 (6 bases). Trimming removed 4 bases at V and 5 bases at J, with 11 bases between. Per the germline V gene, CDR1 is LNHDA and CDR2 is SQIVND (reference sequence). CDR3 length equals 13 residues. DNA for the CDR3: TGTGCCAGTAGTACAGGGGAATTTACTGAAGCTTTCTTT. Translating it yields CASSTGEFTEAFF.

This clone was seen repeatedly, ten times or more. This rearrangement joins TRBV7-8 to TRBJ1-1; TRBD1 aligns across 7 bases. CDR1 is SGHVS, CDR2 FQNEAQ, per germline. J gave up 11 bases and V 2 bases, and 5 bases lay outside the gene matches. The CDR3 runs 12 residues. In DNA form, the CDR3 reads TGTGCCAGCAGCTTACAGGGGGTGGTTGCTTTCTTT. This codes for CASSLQGVVAFF.

The chain is built from TRBV19 and TRBJ1-1; D gene uncertain. CDR1 and CDR2 from the germline V gene are LNHDA and SQIVND (reference sequence). The CDR3 sequence is 13 residues long. With 1 base removed from V and 2 bases from J, the gap between germline ends came to 5 bases. CDR3 sequence reads: CASSIVENTEAFF. DNA of the CDR3: TGTGCCAGTAGTATAGTGGAAAACACTGAAGCTTTCTTT.

V is TRBV19 and J is TRBJ1-1, with D possibly being TRBD1 (6 bases). The CDR3 covers 16 residues. V was cut by 1 base and J by 0 bases, with 12 bases left in between. CDR1 and CDR2 (germline): LNHDA, SQIVND (reference sequence). The CDR3 DNA is TGTGCCAGTAGTATAGTTAGGACAGTTTTGAACACTGAAGCTTTCTTT. This gives the protein CASSIVRTVLNTEAFF. The full variable domain, in which reference TRBV19 and TRBJ1-1 provide the parts outside the CDR3, is DGGITQSPKYLFRKEGQNVTLSCEQNLNHDAMYWYRQDPGQGLRLIYYSQIVNDFQKGDIAEGYSVSREKKESFPLTVTSAQKNPTAFYLCASSIVRTVLNTEAFFGQGTRLTVV.

The chain is built from TRBV7-9 and TRBJ2-3; a possible D gene is TRBD2 (7 bases). Germline CDR1 SEHNR, CDR2 FQNEAQ (reference sequence). The length of the CDR3 is 19 residues. V lost 2 bases to trimming and J lost 3 bases, with 24 bases between them. The CDR3 loop reads CASSLNGGGVVLRTDTQYF. Here the CDR3 DNA reads TGTGCCAGCAGCTTAAACGGAGGGGGGGTAGTTTTGAGGACAGATACGCAGTATTTT. The full variable domain, its missing parts supplied by reference TRBV7-9 and TRBJ2-3, is DTGVSQNPRHKITKRGQNVTFRCDPISEHNRLYWYRQTLGQGPEFLTYFQNEAQLEKSRLLSDRFSAERPKGSFSTLEIQRTEQGDSAMYLCASSLNGGGVVLRTDTQYFGPGTRLTVL.

The chain employs TRBV7-2 and TRBJ2-1; 12 positions match TRBD2. Trimming cost V 4 bases and J 10 bases; bases outside gene matches: 2. CDR3 size: 13 residues. Germline V CDR1 and CDR2: SGHTA, FQGNSA. Here the CDR3 reads CASSSGLAGEQFF. CDR3 DNA: TGTGCCAGCAGCTCTGGACTAGCGGGAGAGCAGTTCTTC.

Here the CDR3 DNA reads TGTGCCAGCAGTCGATCCAGGGGGCAGGACTATGGCTACACCTTC. Amino acids: CASSRSRGQDYGYTF. The V and J genes are TRBV27 and TRBJ1-2; 8 bases map to TRBD1. The trim removed 5 bases at V and 3 bases at J, leaving 8 bases unmatched. This CDR3 region has 15 residues. Germline CDR1 reads MNHEY; CDR2 reads SMNVEV (reference sequence).

V usage is TRBV13 and J usage is TRBJ1-3; 8 nucleotides agree with TRBD1. This CDR3 is 19 amino acids long. Germline loops: CDR1 PRHDT, CDR2 FYEKMQ (reference sequence). V shed 4 bases, J shed 3 bases, and the junction held 17 bases outside the gene matches. CDR3 amino acids: CASSSPGQGGGLVGNTIYF. The CDR3 nucleotides are TGTGCCAGCAGCTCCCCCGGACAGGGAGGTGGGCTCGTTGGAAACACCATATATTTT.

V gene TRBV7-9 combines with J gene TRBJ2-7; 9 bases line up with TRBD1. V lost 7 bases and J lost 5; bases outside the gene matches: 12. The CDR3 runs to 15 residues. Per germline, CDR1 SEHNR and CDR2 FQNEAQ (reference sequence). CDR3 sequence: CASILSGQGKNEQYF. CDR3 in DNA: TGTGCCAGCATCCTCTCCGGACAGGGGAAGAACGAGCAGTACTTC.

This clone has just a few counts. This chain connects TRBV9 to TRBJ2-1, with 10 bases lining up with TRBD2. This CDR3 has 18 amino acids. The J segment lost 8 bases and the V segment lost 4 bases, leaving 18 bases of the junction unmatched. Germline assignment: CDR1 SGDLS and CDR2 YYNGEE. CDR3 in DNA: TGTGCCAGCAGCTCATCAGGGGGGTCTAGCGGGAGTTCCGATGAGCAGTTCTTC. It translates to CASSSSGGSSGSSDEQFF. Full variable domain (missing parts from reference TRBV9 and TRBJ2-1): DSGVTQTPKHLITATGQRVTLRCSPRSGDLSVYWYQQSLDQGLQFLIQYYNGEERAKGNILERFSAQQFPDLHSELNLSSLELGDSALYFCASSSSGGSSGSSDEQFFGPGTRLTVL.

This clone was seen just once. The J gene is TRBJ1-4, the V gene TRBV7-2, with D uncertain. V dropped 5 bases and J dropped 0 bases, with 10 bases sitting between them. The germline V gene encodes CDR1 SGHTA and CDR2 FQGNSA. The CDR3 has 15 amino acids. The CDR3 loop reads CASSLSRTTNEKLFF. The CDR3 nucleotides read TGTGCCAGCAGCCTCAGCAGAACAACTAATGAAAAACTGTTTTTT.

The chain links TRBV19 to TRBJ2-7, with TRBD1 matching over 7 bases. The germline V gene has CDR1 LNHDA and CDR2 SQIVND (reference sequence). J gave up 4 bases and V 5 bases, and 8 bases lay outside the gene matches. The CDR3 has 14 residues. The CDR3 sequence: CASSPRDRLYEQYF. The CDR3 coding sequence is TGTGCCAGTAGTCCGAGGGACAGACTTTACGAGCAGTACTTC.

V gene TRBV2 combines with J gene TRBJ1-6, with no clear D. With 5 bases removed from V and 4 bases from J, the gap between germline ends came to 9 bases. The CDR3 runs 14 residues. Germline V gives CDR1 SNHLY, CDR2 FYNNEI. The CDR3 nucleotides are TGTGCCAGCAGTTCGGGTCAGTATAATTCACCCCTCCACTTT. This encodes CASSSGQYNSPLHF.

The rearrangement joins TRBV6-6 to TRBJ2-5; TRBD1 agrees at 8 bases. CDR1 and CDR2 from the germline V gene are MNHNY and SVGAGI (reference sequence). The J segment lost 5 bases and the V segment lost 5 bases, leaving 10 bases of the junction unmatched. This CDR3 has 15 amino acids. CDR3 sequence reads: CASSRSPGGGETQYF. In DNA form, the CDR3 reads TGTGCCAGCAGTCGCTCCCCAGGGGGCGGGGAGACCCAGTACTTC.

This clone was observed a handful of times. The J gene is TRBJ2-1, the V gene TRBV11-2, with a tentative D call TRBD2 (5 bases). The germline V gene encodes CDR1 SGHAT and CDR2 FQNNGV. The ends were cut back, 1 base at V and 7 bases at J, with 14 bases in the middle. The CDR3 covers 15 residues. CDR3 in amino acids: CASSLVREFGNEQFF. The CDR3 DNA is TGTGCCAGCAGCTTAGTTCGGGAATTTGGGAATGAGCAGTTCTTC.

This clone turned up a few times. This chain uses TRBV6-6 with TRBJ1-2; TRBD1 might be the D (5 bases). From germline, CDR1 is MNHNY and CDR2 SVGAGI (reference sequence). CDR3 length: 14 amino acids. The V and J ends lost 8 bases and 7 bases respectively, with 20 bases between them. This CDR3 reads CASGRTTDSTGYTF. The CDR3 DNA follows: TGTGCCAGCGGACGGACGACAGACTCTACTGGCTACACCTTC.

This CDR3 is CASSPGQGANTGELFF. The CDR3 region has the DNA TGCGCCAGCAGCCCGGGACAGGGGGCGAACACCGGGGAGCTGTTTTTT. The chain carries TRBV5-1 and TRBJ2-2; 11 bases map to TRBD1. The trim removed 4 bases at V and 0 bases at J, leaving 2 bases unmatched. CDR1 SGHRS and CDR2 YFSETQ come from the germline V gene. The CDR3 extends over 16 amino acids.

The chain uses TRBV11-2 and TRBJ2-3, with a tentative D call TRBD1 (6 bases). The germline V gene encodes CDR1 SGHAT and CDR2 FQNNGV. V was cut by 8 bases and J by 6 bases, with 18 bases left in between. The CDR3 extends over 14 amino acids. The CDR3 protein is CASGEGGVTDTQYF. The CDR3 DNA follows: TGTGCCAGCGGCGAAGGGGGAGTGACGGATACGCAGTATTTT.

This clone was seen only a few times. The chain recombines TRBV5-6 with TRBJ2-5; 7 bases fit TRBD1. This CDR3 contains 13 residues. Trimming at V came to 4 bases and at J to 4 bases, leaving 4 bases not matched to a gene. The V gene's germline CDR1 is SGHDT and CDR2 YYEEEE. Here the CDR3 DNA reads TGTGCCAGCAGCCAACAGGGGACAGAGACCCAGTACTTC. Translated: CASSQQGTETQYF.

The rearrangement joins TRBV10-1 to TRBJ1-2; D is uncertain. Deletions cut 3 bases from V and 8 bases from J, with 13 bases between. The germline V gene encodes CDR1 WNHNN and CDR2 SYGVQD (reference sequence). CDR3 length: 13 residues. Written as DNA, the CDR3 is TGCGCCAGCAGTGAATCGAGCCGGCGGGGCTACACCTTC. Translating it yields CASSESSRRGYTF.

The chain joins TRBV19 to TRBJ2-3; D uncertain. The CDR3 spans 13 residues. In germline, CDR1 is LNHDA, CDR2 SQIVND (reference sequence). V was trimmed by 3 bases and J by 1 base, leaving 5 bases between them. The CDR3 sequence: CASSITGTDTQYF. The CDR3 region has the DNA TGTGCCAGTAGTATTACAGGCACAGATACGCAGTATTTT.

This clone appeared a single time. This chain joins TRBV2 and TRBJ1-3, with 8 bases lining up with TRBD1. In germline, CDR1 is SNHLY, CDR2 FYNNEI. With V trimmed by 6 bases and J by 8 bases, 9 bases remained unmatched. The CDR3 has 14 residues. As DNA, the CDR3 is TGTGCCAGCAGGCTGGACAGGGCTGGGGACACCATATATTTT. Amino acids: CASRLDRAGDTIYF.

The chain is built from TRBV5-1 and TRBJ2-7; 7 positions agree with TRBD1. Trimming at V came to 0 bases and at J to 4 bases, leaving 4 bases not matched to a gene. Germline V lookup: CDR1 SGHRS, CDR2 YFSETQ. This CDR3 comprises 14 residues. The DNA for the CDR3 is TGCGCCAGCAGCTTGGCTGGACAGGCTTACGAGCAGTACTTC. Amino acid sequence: CASSLAGQAYEQYF.

The chain joins TRBV4-2 to TRBJ1-4, with D perhaps TRBD1 (5 bases). Trimming shortened V by 4 bases and J by 3 bases, and 15 bases separated the two germline ends. Germline V gene data show CDR1 as LGHNA and CDR2 as YNFKEQ. The CDR3 has 16 residues. CDR3 amino acids: CASSPSLGTANEKLFF. The CDR3 nucleotides are TGTGCCAGCAGCCCCTCTTTAGGGACCGCTAATGAAAAACTGTTTTTT.

The chain links TRBV11-2 to TRBJ1-1, with D unclear. Germline V CDR1 and CDR2: SGHAT, FQNNGV. CDR3 length: 13 residues. Trimming took off 8 bases at V and 1 base at J, with 11 bases between the two ends. As DNA, the CDR3 is TGTGCCAGCCGTACGACGGGGAACACTGAAGCTTTCTTT. The encoded protein is CASRTTGNTEAFF.